This TCR beta chain was found in a study of blood T cells in healthy people across ages. A sample-barcoded 5' primer and a J-beta primer mix were used in a second PCR of about 7 to 12 cycles. Each cDNA was tagged by a template-switch adaptor containing 12 random nucleotides. TCRdb used MiXCR to reprocess the 5' RACE reads, holding one entry per CDR3 protein. This sample carries 580,000 or so distinct CDR3 sequences, roughly 48% of them seen once, and the ten largest clones take around 23%. The amount of total RNA extracted per sample was at least 6 micrograms. Germline V gene sequence: CDR1 MNHEY, CDR2 SVGEGT. This CDR3 contains 15 residues. The junction had 7 bases not matched to a gene; V was cut back by 3 bases and J by 8 bases. Whole-study findings and limits: Because donor CMV status was unknown, expanded clonotype changes were possibly confounded.

As concerns this clonotype: Its antigen is unidentified.

The TCR sequence derives from an elderly man in good health. The J gene is TRBJ2-1, the V gene TRBV6-2 or TRBV6-3, with 10 positions matching TRBD2. Sequenced material: blood. CDR3 nucleotides: TGTGCCAGCAGTTATGGGACTAGCGATAAACATGAGCAGTTCTTC. Translation gives CASSYGTSDKHEQFF.